This T cell receptor (beta chain) originates from a study of beta chain features in type 1 diabetes. Notes on the study in general: A definitive answer on HLA type influencing TCRB rearrangement was not reached here.

CDR3 length: 15 residues. Per germline, CDR1 MDHEN and CDR2 SYDVKM. The V gene lost 1 base and the J gene lost 2 bases, with 12 bases spanning the gap. Every bit of the isolated RNA underwent reverse transcription, so sequencing read expressed TCRB transcripts. Deep immunoSEQ sequencing covered naive, central memory and regulatory T cell samples. The data were produced by immunoSEQ multiplex PCR, yet TCRdb's version contains in-frame clones alone and is incomplete. Here the sample spans 970,000 or so clones, 17% being singletons. The table lists this clone with a few counts. Its specificity is unknown.

This receptor was taken from a woman aged 18-29 years in good health. The sequenced material came from naive CD4+ T cells from blood. V is TRBV28 and J is TRBJ2-7; the D gene is possibly TRBD1 (6 bases). The chain's CDR3 is CASSLSGTQTYEQYF. In DNA, the CDR3 is TGTGCCAGCAGTTTATCCGGGACACAAACCTACGAGCAGTACTTC.